The sequence of this TCR beta chain was determined in a study of spatial heterogeneity in lung cancer. The time point denotes: sample taken at primary tumor resection. Single TCR cDNA molecules each had their own unique molecular identifier. TCRdb re-derived calls from the 5' RACE reads in MiXCR, one entry per CDR3 protein. The sample holds about 80,000 distinct CDR3 sequences; 8% are singletons and the top ten take about 6.8%. This clonotype was counted many times. Sequencing used PBMCs, obtained at surgery. The origin of this receptor is a male donor with early-stage non-small cell lung cancer.

The CDR3, as DNA: TGTGCCACCAGTGAGTACAATGAGCAGTTCTTC. As protein: CATSEYNEQFF. The chain carries TRBV24-1 and TRBJ2-1; D not certain. V was clipped by 4 bases and J by 4 bases, with 1 base between them. The germline CDR1 and CDR2 sequences are KGHDR and SFDVKD. CDR3 length equals 11 residues.